This record concerns one T cell receptor (beta chain) sequence. The sample belongs to a study of blood T cell repertoires in COVID-19. About the research overall: The cDNA or gDNA used as material had been derived from T cells, B-cell-depleted T cells, or PBMCs.

Authors' data handling: Estimation of nucleated cell counts relied on the amplification of reference gene primers. Produced via immunoSEQ multiplex PCR; TCRdb's table is partial and in-frame only. That table gives V, J and clone size, and the DNA gave D and trimming. The sample consists of about 54,000 clones, 85% of them appearing once. Trimming stripped 2 bases from V and 1 base from J, with 9 bases between. Germline V lookup: CDR1 MGHRA, CDR2 YSYEKL. The CDR3 is 15 residues long. The origin of this receptor is a human donor in a cohort sampled during active COVID-19. The sample taken for sequencing was peripheral blood. J is TRBJ1-3 and V is TRBV4-1; the D is unclear. The CDR3 loop is CASSQQTFSGNTIYF. CDR3 DNA sequence: TGCGCCAGCAGCCAACAGACATTTTCTGGAAACACCATATATTTT.